Sequencing of this TCR beta chain was carried out in a study of blood T cells in healthy people across ages. As for the study in general: T cells yielded about one barcoded beta molecule per two cells through template switching.

This clonotype was found a few times. CDR1 and CDR2 (germline): MDHEN, SYDVKM. V dropped 5 bases and J dropped 4 bases, with 10 bases sitting between them. The CDR3 runs to 13 residues. Then a second PCR, running roughly 7 to 12 cycles, was carried out with a sample-barcoded 5' primer and a J-beta primer mix. With 12 random nucleotides, a template-switch adaptor tagged each individual cDNA molecule. Each single sample gave us at least 2.5 million CDR3-containing paired-end reads. TCRdb re-derived calls from the 5' RACE reads in MiXCR, one entry per CDR3 protein. Among about 1.8 million distinct CDR3 sequences listed, less than 50% were seen once.

The sequence was obtained from a woman between 35 and 50 years old in good health. Sequencing was carried out using blood. This rearrangement joins TRBV28 to TRBJ2-3, with no clear D. The CDR3 bases are TGTGCCAGCAGTATTACGGTTGCAGATACGCAGTATTTT. Translated, it gives CASSITVADTQYF.